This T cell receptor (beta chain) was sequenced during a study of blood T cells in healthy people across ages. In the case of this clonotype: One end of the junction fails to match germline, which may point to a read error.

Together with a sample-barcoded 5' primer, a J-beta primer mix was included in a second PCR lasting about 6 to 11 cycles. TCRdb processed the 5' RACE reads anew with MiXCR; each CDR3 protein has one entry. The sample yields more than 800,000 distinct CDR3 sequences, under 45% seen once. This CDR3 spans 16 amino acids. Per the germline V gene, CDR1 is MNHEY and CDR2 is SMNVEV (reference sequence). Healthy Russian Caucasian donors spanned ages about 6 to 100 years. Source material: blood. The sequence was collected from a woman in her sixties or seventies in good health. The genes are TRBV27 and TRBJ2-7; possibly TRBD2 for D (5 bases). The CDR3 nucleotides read TGTGCCAGCAGTTCATCGGCTGCGGGCAGCTCCTACGGGCAGTACTTC. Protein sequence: CASSSSAAGSSYGQYF.